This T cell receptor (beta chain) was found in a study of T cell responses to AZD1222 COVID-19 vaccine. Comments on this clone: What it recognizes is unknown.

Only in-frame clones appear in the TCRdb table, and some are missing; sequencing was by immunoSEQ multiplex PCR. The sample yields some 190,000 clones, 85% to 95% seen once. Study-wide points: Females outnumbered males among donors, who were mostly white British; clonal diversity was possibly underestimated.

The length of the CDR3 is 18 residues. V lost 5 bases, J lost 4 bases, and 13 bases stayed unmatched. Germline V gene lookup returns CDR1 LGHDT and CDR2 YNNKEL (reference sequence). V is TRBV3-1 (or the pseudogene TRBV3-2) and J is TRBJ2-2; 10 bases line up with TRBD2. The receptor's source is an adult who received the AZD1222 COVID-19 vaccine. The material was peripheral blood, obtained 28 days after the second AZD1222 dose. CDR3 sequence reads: CASSFGPLAGVSTGELFF. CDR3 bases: TGTGCCAGCAGCTTTGGGCCGCTAGCGGGGGTGTCCACCGGGGAGCTGTTTTTT.